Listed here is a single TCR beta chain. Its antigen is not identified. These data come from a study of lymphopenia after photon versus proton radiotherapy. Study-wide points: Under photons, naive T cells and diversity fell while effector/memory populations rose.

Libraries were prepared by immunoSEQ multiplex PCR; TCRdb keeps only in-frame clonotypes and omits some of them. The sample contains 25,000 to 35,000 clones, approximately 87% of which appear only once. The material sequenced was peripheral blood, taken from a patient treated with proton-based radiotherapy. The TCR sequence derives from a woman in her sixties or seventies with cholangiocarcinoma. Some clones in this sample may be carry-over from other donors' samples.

The CDR3 sequence: CASSIDGQVTQYF. CDR3 in DNA: TGCGCCAGCAGCATCGACGGACAGGTTACGCAGTACTTC. V is TRBV5-1 and J is TRBJ2-7; 7 bases are a match to TRBD1. The germline V gene encodes CDR1 SGHRS and CDR2 YFSETQ. The trim removed 4 bases at V and 9 bases at J, leaving 10 bases unmatched. CDR3 length equals 13 residues.